This TCR beta chain emerged from a study of regulatory T cells in long-lasting Graves disease. About the research overall: Over 5 years of antithyroid drugs with positive TSH receptor antibodies was taken to mean persistent Graves' disease. Study-wide results and limits: Persistent patients had more shared public clonotypes (2,741) than new patients (about 880).

This clonotype was counted ten times or more. Antigen unknown. Regarding time point: persistent/refractory GD, antithyroid drugs over 5 years with positive TRAb. PBMC RNA was the source of the TCR library. With iRepertoire HTBI primers and Arm-PCR of CDR3 regions, TCR beta libraries were built. From the multiplex PCR reads, TCRdb called clonotypes with MiXCR, one entry per CDR3 protein. The sample records about 470,000 distinct CDR3 sequences, roughly 20% being singletons. The CDR3 is 15 amino acids. In germline, CDR1 is SGHTA, CDR2 FQGNSA. After removal of 1 base from V and 9 bases from J, the junction contained 6 bases not matched to a gene.

This material consisted of peripheral blood mononuclear cells (PBMCs), taken when the disease was refractory, from a patient treated with antithyroid drugs. This receptor was taken from a female donor with Graves disease. The rearrangement links TRBV7-2 to TRBJ2-5; TRBD2 matches at 12 bases. The CDR3 DNA reads as TGTGCCAGCAGCTTAGAACTAGCGGGAGGAGGGGCCCAGTACTTC. Translation gives CASSLELAGGGAQYF.